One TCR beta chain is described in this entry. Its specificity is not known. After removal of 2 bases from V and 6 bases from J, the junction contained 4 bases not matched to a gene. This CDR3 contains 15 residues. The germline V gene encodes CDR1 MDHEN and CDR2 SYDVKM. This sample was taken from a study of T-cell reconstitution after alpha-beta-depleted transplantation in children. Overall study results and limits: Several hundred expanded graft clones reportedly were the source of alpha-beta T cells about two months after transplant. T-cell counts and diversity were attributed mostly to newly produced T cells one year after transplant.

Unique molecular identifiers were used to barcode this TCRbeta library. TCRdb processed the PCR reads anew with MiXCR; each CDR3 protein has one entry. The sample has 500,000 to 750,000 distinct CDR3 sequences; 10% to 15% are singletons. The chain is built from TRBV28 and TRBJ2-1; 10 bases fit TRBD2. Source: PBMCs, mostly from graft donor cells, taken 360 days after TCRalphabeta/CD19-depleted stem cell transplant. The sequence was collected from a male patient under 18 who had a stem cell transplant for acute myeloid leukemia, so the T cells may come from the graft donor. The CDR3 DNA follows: TGTGCCAGCAGTTTACTAGCGGGAGCGATCAATGAGCAGTTCTTC. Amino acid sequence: CASSLLAGAINEQFF.